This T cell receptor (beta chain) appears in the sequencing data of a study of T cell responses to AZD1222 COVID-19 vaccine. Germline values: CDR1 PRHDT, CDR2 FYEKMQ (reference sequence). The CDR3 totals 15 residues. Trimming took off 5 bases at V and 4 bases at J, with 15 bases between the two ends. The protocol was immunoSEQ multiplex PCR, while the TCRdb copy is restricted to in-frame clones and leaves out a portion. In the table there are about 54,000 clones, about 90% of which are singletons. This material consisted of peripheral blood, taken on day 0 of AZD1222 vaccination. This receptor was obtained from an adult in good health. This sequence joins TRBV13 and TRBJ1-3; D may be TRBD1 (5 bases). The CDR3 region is CASSPGPGMGNTIYF. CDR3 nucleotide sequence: TGTGCCAGCAGCCCCGGTCCAGGGATGGGAAACACCATATATTTT.